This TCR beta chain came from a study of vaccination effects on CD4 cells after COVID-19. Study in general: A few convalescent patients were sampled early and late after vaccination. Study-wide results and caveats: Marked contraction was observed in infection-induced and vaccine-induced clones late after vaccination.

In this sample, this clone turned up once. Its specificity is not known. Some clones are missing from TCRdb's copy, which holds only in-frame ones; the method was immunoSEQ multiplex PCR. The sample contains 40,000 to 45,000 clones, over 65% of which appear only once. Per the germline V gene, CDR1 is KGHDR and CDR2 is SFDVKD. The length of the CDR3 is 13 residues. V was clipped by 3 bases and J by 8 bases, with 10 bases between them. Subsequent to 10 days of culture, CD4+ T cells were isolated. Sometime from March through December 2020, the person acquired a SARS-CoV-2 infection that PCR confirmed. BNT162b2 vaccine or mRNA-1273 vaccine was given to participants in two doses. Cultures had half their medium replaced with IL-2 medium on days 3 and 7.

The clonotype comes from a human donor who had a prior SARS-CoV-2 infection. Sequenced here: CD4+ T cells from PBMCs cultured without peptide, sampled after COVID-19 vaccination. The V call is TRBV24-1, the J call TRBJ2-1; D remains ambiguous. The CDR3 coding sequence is TGTGCCACCAGTGATCCCTCTAGGGATGAGCAGTTCTTC. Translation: CATSDPSRDEQFF.